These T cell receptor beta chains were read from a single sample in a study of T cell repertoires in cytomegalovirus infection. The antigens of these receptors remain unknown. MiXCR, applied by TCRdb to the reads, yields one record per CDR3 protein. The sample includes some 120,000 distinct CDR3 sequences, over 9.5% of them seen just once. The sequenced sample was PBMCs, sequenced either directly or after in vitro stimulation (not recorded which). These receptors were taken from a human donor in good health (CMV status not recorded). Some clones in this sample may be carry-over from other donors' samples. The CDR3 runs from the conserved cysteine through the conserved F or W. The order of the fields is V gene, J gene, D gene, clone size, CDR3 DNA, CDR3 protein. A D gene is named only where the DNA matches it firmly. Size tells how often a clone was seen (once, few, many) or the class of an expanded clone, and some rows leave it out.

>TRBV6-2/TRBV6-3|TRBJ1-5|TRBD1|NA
TGTGCCAGCAGTTCCTTCCGATTGACAGGGAGGAAGAATCAGCCCCAGCATTTT
CASSSFRLTGRKNQPQHF
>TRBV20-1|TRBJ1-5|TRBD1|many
TGCAGTGCGGGGGACAGGGTCAATCAGCCCCAGCATTTT
CSAGDRVNQPQHF
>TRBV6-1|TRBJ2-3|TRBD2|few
TGTGCCAGCAGTGAAGCTATAGCGGGAGGGGCAGATACGCAGTATTTT
CASSEAIAGGADTQYF
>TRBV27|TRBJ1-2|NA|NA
TGTGCCAGCAGTGCGCAGGGACATGGCTACACCTTC
CASSAQGHGYTF
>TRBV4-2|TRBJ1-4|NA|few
TGTGCCAGCAGCCAAGTGGGACGGATAAATGAAAAACTGTTTTTT
CASSQVGRINEKLFF
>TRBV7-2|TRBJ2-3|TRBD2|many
TGTGCCAGCAGCCGGAGGACTAGCGGGAGTGTAGATACGCAGTATTTT
CASSRRTSGSVDTQYF
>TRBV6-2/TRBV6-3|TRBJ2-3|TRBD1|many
TGTGCCAGCAGCCCTGCGGACAGGAAACTCACAGATACGCAGTATTTT
CASSPADRKLTDTQYF
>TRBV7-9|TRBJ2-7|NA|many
TGTGCCAGCAGCTTTGATGGGGGATCCTACGAGCAGTACTTC
CASSFDGGSYEQYF
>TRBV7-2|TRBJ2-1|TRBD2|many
TGTGCCAGCAGCTTAGTTGGCGGGGGGTACAATGAGCAGTTCTTC
CASSLVGGGYNEQFF
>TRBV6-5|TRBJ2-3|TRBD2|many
TGTGCCAGCAGTTCCTCGACTAGCGGTAACACAGATACGCAGTATTTT
CASSSSTSGNTDTQYF
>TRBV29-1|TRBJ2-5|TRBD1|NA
TGCAGCACATCAGGGGGCTTGGAGACCCAGTACTTC
CSTSGGLETQYF
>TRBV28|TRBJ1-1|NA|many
TGTGCCAGCATTCCCTCAGAGGGGCGTCACAACACTGAAGCTTTCTTT
CASIPSEGRHNTEAFF
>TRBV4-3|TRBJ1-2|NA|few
TGCGCCAGCAGCCAAGGTTCGACCGGCCCGAGGGGCTACACCTTC
CASSQGSTGPRGYTF
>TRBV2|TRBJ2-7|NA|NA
TGTGCCAGCAGTGAAGAGGGCTACGAGCAGTACTTC
CASSEEGYEQYF
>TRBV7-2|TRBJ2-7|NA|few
TGTGCCAGCAGCCAGGCGGGATCCCACTACGAGCAGTACTTC
CASSQAGSHYEQYF
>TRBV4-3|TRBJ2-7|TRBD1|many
TGCGCCAGCAGCCAAGAAGGGACAGGGAGCCACGAGCAGTACTTC
CASSQEGTGSHEQYF
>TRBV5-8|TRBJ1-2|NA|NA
TGTGCCAGCAGCTTGGCCCGCCGGGGCTACACCTTC
CASSLARRGYTF
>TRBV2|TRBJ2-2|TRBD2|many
TGTGCCAGCAGACTAGCGGGAGGCACCGGGGAGCTGTTTTTT
CASRLAGGTGELFF
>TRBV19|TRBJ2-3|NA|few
TGTGCCAGTAGTGACTCGGCGCCAGATACGCAGTATTTT
CASSDSAPDTQYF
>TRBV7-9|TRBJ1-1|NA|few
TGTGCCAGCAGTCCCCCAAGGGGCGGAAGCACTGAAGCTTTCTTT
CASSPPRGGSTEAFF
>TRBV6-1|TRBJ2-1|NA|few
TGTGCCAGTAGACGGGGCAATGAGCAGTTCTTC
CASRRGNEQFF
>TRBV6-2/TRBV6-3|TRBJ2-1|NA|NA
TGTGCCAGCAGTGGACTGCTCAATGAGCAGTTCTTC
CASSGLLNEQFF
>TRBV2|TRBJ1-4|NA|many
TGTGCCAGCAGACGGGCTCATAATGAAAAACTGTTTTTT
CASRRAHNEKLFF
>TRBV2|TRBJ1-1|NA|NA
TGTGCCAGCAGTGAGGGCGGTTACACTGAAGCTTTCTTT
CASSEGGYTEAFF